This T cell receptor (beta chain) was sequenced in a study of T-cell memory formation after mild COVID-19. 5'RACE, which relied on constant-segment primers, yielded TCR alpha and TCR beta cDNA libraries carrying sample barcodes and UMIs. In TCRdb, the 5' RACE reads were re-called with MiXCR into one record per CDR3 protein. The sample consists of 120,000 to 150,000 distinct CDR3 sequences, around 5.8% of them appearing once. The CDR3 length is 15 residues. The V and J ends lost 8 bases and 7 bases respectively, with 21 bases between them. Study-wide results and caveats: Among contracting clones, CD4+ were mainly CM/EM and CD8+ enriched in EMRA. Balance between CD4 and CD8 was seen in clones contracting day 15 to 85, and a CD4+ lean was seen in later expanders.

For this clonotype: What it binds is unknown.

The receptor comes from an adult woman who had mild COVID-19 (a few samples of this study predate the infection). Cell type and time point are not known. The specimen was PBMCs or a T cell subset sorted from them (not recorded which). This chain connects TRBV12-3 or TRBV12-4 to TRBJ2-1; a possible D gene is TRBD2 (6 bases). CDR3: CASSWAGLNANEQFF. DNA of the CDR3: TGTGCCAGCTCATGGGCGGGACTTAACGCTAATGAGCAGTTCTTC.